One sample yielded the 6 T cell receptor beta chains listed below, sequenced in a study of OX40 agonist ivuxolimab in advanced cancers. Assay used: immunoSEQ multiplex PCR; TCRdb lists only in-frame clones, some missing. The sample shows 25,000 to 35,000 clones, about four fifths of them seen only once. Sequences were derived from CD4+ or CD8+ T cells sorted from blood, sampled in a trial of the OX40 agonist ivuxolimab. The source of these receptors is an adult with an advanced solid tumor such as melanoma, head and neck, liver or kidney cancer.

This clone was seen once. The V gene is TRBV7-9, the J gene TRBJ2-7; 8 nucleotides match TRBD1. The CDR3 contains 14 residues. V gave up 3 bases and J gave up 5 bases; unmatched junction bases: 6. The germline CDR1 and CDR2 sequences are SEHNR and FQNEAQ (reference sequence). The CDR3, as DNA: TGTGCCAGCAGCTTGCAGGGGGCAAGGGACGAGCAGTACTTC. As protein: CASSLQGARDEQYF.

For the CDR3, the DNA is TGTGCCAGCAGTTTCCTAGCGGGGGGGCCCGGAGAGACCCAGTACTTC. Amino acid sequence: CASSFLAGGPGETQYF. The J gene is TRBJ2-5, the V gene TRBV27; 12 bases match TRBD2. V gave up 3 bases and J gave up 4 bases; unmatched junction bases: 6. This CDR3 has 16 residues. Germline values: CDR1 MNHEY, CDR2 SMNVEV (reference sequence).

This clone has more than one count but fewer than ten. The chain links TRBV13 to TRBJ1-5; the D gene is possibly TRBD1 (6 bases). This CDR3 region has 12 residues. CDR1 is PRHDT and CDR2 is FYEKMQ in the germline V gene (reference sequence). With 5 bases removed from V and 9 bases from J, the gap between germline ends came to 11 bases. The CDR3 DNA reads TGTGCCAGCAGCGAACAGGGATTGCCCCAGCATTTT. Translated, it gives CASSEQGLPQHF.

CDR3 bases: TGTGCCAGCAGTTGGGGGGCGAACACCGGGGAGCTGTTTTTT. Protein product: CASSWGANTGELFF. The genes are TRBV27 and TRBJ2-2, with D perhaps matching TRBD2 (6 bases). With 4 bases removed from V and 0 bases from J, the gap between germline ends came to 6 bases. This CDR3 has 14 amino acids. In germline, CDR1 is MNHEY, CDR2 SMNVEV (reference sequence).

CDR3 bases: TGTGCCAGCAGTTTATGGGGCAGCCCCAATGAGCAGTTCTTC. Translation: CASSLWGSPNEQFF. The J gene is TRBJ2-1, the V gene TRBV27; maybe TRBD1 (5 bases). CDR3 length: 14 residues. Germline assignment: CDR1 MNHEY and CDR2 SMNVEV (reference sequence). Trimming took 1 base from V and 6 from J, leaving 10 bases between them.

The chain has TRBV10-3 and TRBJ1-5; D call uncertain. Germline values: CDR1 ENHRY, CDR2 SYGVKD. V gave up 0 bases and J gave up 2 bases, with 8 bases separating them. The CDR3 covers 15 residues. The CDR3 DNA reads TGTGCCATCAGTGAGTCGGGGTTCGGCAATCAGCCCCAGCATTTT. Its protein is CAISESGFGNQPQHF.